This T cell receptor (beta chain) was found in a study of lymphopenia after photon versus proton radiotherapy. TCRdb keeps only in-frame clones here, not all; method: immunoSEQ multiplex PCR. The table has about 160,000 clones, about 85% seen once. Germline CDR1 is SGDLS and CDR2 is YYNGEE. Trimming removed 3 bases from V and 0 bases from J, with 7 bases in between. The CDR3 totals 14 residues. This clone was detected only once. The chain recombines TRBV9 with TRBJ2-1; no clear D gene. This TCR was sampled from a man between 50 and 59 years old with gastric cancer. The sequenced sample was peripheral blood, obtained from a patient treated with photon-based radiotherapy. The CDR3, as DNA: TGTGCCAGCAGCGAGAGTGGCTCCTACAATGAGCAGTTCTTC. This gives the protein CASSESGSYNEQFF.